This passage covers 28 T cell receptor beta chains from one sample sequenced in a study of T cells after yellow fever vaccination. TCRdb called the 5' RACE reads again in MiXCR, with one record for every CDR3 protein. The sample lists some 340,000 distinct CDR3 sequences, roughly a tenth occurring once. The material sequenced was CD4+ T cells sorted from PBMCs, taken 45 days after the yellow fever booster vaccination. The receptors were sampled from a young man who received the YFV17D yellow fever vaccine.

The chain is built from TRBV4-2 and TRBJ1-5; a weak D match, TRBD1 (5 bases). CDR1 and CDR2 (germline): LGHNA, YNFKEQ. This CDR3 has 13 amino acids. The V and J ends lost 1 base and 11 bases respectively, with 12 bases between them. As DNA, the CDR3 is TGTGCCAGCAGCCAAGGACAGTTAGGGGCCCAGCATTTT. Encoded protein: CASSQGQLGAQHF.

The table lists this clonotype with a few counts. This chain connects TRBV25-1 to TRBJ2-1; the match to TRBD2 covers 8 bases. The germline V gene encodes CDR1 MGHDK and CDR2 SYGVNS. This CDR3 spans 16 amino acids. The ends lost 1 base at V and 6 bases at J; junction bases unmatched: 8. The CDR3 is CASSESWRGATNEQFF. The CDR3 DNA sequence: TGTGCCAGCAGTGAATCTTGGCGGGGGGCAACCAATGAGCAGTTCTTC.

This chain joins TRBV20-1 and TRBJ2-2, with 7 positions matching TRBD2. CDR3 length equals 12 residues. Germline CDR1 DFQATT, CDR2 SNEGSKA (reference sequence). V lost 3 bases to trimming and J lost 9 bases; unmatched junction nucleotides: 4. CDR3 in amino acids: CSASPSGRELFF. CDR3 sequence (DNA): TGCAGTGCTAGTCCTAGCGGCCGGGAGCTGTTTTTT.

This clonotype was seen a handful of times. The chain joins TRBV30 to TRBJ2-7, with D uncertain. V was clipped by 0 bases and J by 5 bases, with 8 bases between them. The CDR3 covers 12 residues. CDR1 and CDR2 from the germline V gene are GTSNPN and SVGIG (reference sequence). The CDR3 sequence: CAWSVPSDEQYF. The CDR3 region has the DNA TGTGCCTGGAGTGTGCCTTCCGACGAGCAGTACTTC.

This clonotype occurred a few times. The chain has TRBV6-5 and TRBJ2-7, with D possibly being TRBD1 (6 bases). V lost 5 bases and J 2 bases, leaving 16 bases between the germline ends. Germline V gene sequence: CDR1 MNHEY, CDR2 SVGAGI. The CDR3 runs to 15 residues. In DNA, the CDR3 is TGTGCCAGCAGTGACCTGACAGGACAGCCCTACGAGCAGTACTTC. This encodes CASSDLTGQPYEQYF.

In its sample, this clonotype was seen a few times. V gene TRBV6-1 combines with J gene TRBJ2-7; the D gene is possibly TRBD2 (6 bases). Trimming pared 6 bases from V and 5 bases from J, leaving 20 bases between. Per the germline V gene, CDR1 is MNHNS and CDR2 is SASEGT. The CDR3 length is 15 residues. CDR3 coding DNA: TGTGCCAGCAGAACCCAGGGACTGGGCGGGGACGAGCAGTACTTC. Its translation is CASRTQGLGGDEQYF.

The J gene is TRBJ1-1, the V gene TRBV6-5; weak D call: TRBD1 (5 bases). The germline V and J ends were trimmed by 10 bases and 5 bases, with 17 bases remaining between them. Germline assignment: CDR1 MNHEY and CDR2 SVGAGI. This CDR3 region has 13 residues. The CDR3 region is CATTPGGKTEAFF. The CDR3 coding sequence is TGTGCCACCACACCGGGGGGAAAGACTGAAGCTTTCTTT.

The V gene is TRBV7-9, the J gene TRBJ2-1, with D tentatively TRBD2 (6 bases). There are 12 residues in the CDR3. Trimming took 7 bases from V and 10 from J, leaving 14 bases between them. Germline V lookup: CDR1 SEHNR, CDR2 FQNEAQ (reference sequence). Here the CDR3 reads CASNLMGREQFF. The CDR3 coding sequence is TGTGCCAGCAACCTCATGGGGAGGGAGCAGTTCTTC.

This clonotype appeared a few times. In DNA form, the CDR3 reads TGCAGTGCTAGCCACCGGGACGGAGCGAGAGGCTACACCTTC. As protein: CSASHRDGARGYTF. The rearrangement uses TRBV20-1 and TRBJ1-2, with a weak D call TRBD1 (5 bases). The length of the CDR3 is 14 residues. Deletions cut 3 bases from V and 8 bases from J, with 19 bases between. Germline V gene sequence: CDR1 DFQATT, CDR2 SNEGSKA (reference sequence).

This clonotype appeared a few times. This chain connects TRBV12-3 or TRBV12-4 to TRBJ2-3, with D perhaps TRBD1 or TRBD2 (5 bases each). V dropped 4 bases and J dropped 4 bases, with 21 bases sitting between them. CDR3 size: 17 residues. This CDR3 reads CASSSVLGRQAADTQYF. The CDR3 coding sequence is TGTGCCAGCAGTTCGGTTCTGGGACGGCAAGCAGCAGATACGCAGTATTTT.

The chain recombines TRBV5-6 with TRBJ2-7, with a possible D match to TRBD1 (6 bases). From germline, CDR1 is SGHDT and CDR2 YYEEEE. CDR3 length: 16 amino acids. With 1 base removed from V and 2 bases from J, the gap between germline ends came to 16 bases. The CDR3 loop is CASSLQGQGYTYEQYF. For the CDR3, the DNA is TGTGCCAGCAGCTTGCAGGGGCAGGGTTACACCTACGAGCAGTACTTC.

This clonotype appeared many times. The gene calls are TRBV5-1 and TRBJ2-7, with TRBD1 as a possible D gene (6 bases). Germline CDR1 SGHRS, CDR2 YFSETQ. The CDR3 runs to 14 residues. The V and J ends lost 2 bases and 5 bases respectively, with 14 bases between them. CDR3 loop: CASSFDRPGDEQYF. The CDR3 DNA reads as TGCGCCAGCAGCTTCGACAGGCCAGGCGACGAGCAGTACTTC.

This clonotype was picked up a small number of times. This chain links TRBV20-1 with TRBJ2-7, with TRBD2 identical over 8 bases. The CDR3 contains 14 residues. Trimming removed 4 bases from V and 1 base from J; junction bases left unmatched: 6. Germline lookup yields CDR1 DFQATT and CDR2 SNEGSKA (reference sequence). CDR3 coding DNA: TGCAGTGCTAAGAGCGGGGGTGCATCCTACGAGCAGTACGTC. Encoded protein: CSAKSGGASYEQYV.

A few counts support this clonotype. CDR3 loop: CASSLLTSGGTDTQYF. The CDR3 DNA is TGTGCCAGCAGCCTCCTGACTAGCGGGGGCACAGATACGCAGTATTTT. J is TRBJ2-3 and V is TRBV7-2, with TRBD2 identical over 11 bases. V dropped 5 bases and J dropped 1; count of bases not matched to a gene: 5. This CDR3 is built from 16 residues. Looked up from germline, CDR1 is SGHTA and CDR2 is FQGNSA.

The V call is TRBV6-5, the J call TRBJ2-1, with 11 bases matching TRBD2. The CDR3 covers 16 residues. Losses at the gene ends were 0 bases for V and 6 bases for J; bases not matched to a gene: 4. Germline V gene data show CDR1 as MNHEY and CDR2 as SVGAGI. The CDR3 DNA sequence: TGTGCCAGCAGTTACTCGTTAGCGGGGGGGCTCAATGAGCAGTTCTTC. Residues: CASSYSLAGGLNEQFF.

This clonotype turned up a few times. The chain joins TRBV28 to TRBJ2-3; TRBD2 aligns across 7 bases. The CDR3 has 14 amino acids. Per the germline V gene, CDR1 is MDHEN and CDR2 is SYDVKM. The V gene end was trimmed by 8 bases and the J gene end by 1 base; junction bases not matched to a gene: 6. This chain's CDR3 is CASGRVPGTDTQYF. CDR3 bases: TGTGCCAGCGGGAGGGTACCAGGCACAGATACGCAGTATTTT.

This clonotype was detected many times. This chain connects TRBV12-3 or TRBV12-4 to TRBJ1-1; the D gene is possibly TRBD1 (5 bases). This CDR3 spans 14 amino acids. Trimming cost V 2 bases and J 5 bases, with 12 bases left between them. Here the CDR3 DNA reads TGTGCCAGCAGTTTACGGGGGTCAGGGACTGAAGCTTTCTTT. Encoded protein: CASSLRGSGTEAFF.

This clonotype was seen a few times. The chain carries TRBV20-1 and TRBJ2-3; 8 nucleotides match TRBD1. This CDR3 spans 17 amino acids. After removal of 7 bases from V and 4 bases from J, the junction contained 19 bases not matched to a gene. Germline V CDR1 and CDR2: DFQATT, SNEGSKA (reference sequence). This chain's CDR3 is CSVKKTGGTRLSDTQYF. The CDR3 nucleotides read TGCAGTGTCAAAAAAACAGGGGGAACTCGGCTCTCAGATACGCAGTATTTT.

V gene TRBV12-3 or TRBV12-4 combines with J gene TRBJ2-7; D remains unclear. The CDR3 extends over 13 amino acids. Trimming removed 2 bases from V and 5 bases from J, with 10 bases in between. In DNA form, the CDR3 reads TGTGCCAGCAGTTTATGGGGTGGCGACGAGCAGTACTTC. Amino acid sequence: CASSLWGGDEQYF.

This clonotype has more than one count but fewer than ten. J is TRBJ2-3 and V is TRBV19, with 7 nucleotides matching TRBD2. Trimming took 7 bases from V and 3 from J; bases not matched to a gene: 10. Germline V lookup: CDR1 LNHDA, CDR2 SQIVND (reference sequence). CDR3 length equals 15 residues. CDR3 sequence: CASNEGRDPTDTQYF. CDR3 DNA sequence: TGTGCCAGTAACGAGGGGAGGGACCCAACAGATACGCAGTATTTT. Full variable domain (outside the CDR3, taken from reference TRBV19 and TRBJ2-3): DGGITQSPKYLFRKEGQNVTLSCEQNLNHDAMYWYRQDPGQGLRLIYYSQIVNDFQKGDIAEGYSVSREKKESFPLTVTSAQKNPTAFYLCASNEGRDPTDTQYFGPGTRLTVL.

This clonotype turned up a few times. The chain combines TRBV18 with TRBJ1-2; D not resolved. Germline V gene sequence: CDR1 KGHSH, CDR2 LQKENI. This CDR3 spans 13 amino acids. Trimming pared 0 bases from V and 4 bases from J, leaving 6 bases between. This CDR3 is CASSPPGSYGYTF. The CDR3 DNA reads TGTGCCAGCTCACCACCGGGGAGCTATGGCTACACCTTC.

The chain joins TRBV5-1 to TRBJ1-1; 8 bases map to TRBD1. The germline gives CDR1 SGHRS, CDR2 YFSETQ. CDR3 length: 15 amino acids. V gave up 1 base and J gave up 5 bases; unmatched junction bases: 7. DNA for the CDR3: TGCGCCAGCAGCTTGCGGACAGGGAAGGGGACTGAAGCTTTCTTT. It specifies CASSLRTGKGTEAFF.

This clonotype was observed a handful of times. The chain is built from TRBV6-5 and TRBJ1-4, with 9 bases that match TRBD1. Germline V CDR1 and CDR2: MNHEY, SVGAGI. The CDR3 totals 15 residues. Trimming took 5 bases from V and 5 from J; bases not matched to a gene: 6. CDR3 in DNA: TGTGCCAGCAGTCCTACAGGGGGCTTGAATGAAAAACTGTTTTTT. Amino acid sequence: CASSPTGGLNEKLFF.

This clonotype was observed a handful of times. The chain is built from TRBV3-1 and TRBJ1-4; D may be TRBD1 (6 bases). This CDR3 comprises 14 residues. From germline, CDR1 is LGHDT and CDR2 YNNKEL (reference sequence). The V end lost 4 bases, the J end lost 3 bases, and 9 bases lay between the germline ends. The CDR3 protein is CASSRQASNEKLFF. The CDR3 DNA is TGTGCCAGCAGCCGACAGGCATCTAATGAAAAACTGTTTTTT. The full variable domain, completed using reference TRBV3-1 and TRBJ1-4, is DTAVSQTPKYLVTQMGNDKSIKCEQNLGHDTMYWYKQDSKKFLKIMFSYNNKELIINETVPNRFSPKSPDKAHLNLHINSLELGDSAVYFCASSRQASNEKLFFGSGTQLSVL.

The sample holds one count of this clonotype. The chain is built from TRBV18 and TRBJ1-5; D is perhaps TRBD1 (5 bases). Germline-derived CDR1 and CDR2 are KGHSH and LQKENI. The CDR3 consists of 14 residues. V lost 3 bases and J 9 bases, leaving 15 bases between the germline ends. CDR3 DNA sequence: TGTGCCAGCTCACCGGAAGGGGCGCAGGGGCCCCAGCATTTT. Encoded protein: CASSPEGAQGPQHF.

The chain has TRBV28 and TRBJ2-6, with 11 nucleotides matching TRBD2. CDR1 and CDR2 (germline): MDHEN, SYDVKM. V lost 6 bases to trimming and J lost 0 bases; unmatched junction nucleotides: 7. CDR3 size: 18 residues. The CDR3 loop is CASRGSSGGYSGANVLTF. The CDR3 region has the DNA TGTGCCAGCAGGGGGTCTAGCGGGGGGTACTCTGGGGCCAACGTCCTGACTTTC.

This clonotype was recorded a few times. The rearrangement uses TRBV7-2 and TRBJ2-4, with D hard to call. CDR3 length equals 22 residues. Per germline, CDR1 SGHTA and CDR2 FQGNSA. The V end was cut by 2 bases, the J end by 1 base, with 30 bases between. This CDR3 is CASSLSHRTLNTRRNAKNIQYF. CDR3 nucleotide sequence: TGTGCCAGCAGCTTAAGCCACCGGACCTTAAATACCCGAAGGAATGCCAAAAACATTCAGTACTTC.

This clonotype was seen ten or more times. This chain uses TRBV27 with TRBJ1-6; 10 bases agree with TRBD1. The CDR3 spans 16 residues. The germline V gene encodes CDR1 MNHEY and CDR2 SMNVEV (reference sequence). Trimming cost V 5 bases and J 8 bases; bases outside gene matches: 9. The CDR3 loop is CASSPKTGGIDSPLHF. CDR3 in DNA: TGTGCCAGCAGTCCCAAGACAGGGGGCATCGATTCACCCCTCCACTTT.